The rows below give T cell receptor beta chains drawn from one sample of a study of cytomegalovirus exposure and HLA in healthy donors. The data were produced by immunoSEQ multiplex PCR, yet TCRdb's version contains in-frame clones alone and is incomplete. In all, the sample yields some 130,000 clones. Sequencing was carried out using PBMCs. All receptors come from a woman aged 40-49 years in good health and CMV-seropositive. Each CDR3 is given with its conserved first and last residue. D genes are given only for firm matches.

>TRBJ2-7|TRBV5-8|TRBD1
CASSLQGATDEQYF
>TRBJ2-1|TRBV6-5|TRBD2
CASSYSWTSSTEQFF
>TRBJ2-1|TRBV2|TRBD2
CASSPLWREINNEQFF
>TRBJ2-3|TRBV14|NA
CASTRGGTDTQYF
>TRBJ2-3|TRBV10-3|TRBD2
CAISVGRDTDTQYF
>TRBJ2-7|TRBV7-3|TRBD2
CASSPRGLAGAEQYF
>TRBJ2-2|TRBV5-6|NA
CASPRQAPNTGELFF
>TRBJ1-2|TRBV6-1|TRBD1
CASSPDRGIGYTF
>TRBJ1-1|TRBV5-1|NA
CASSLRGGGTEAFF
>TRBJ1-5|TRBV6-1|TRBD1
CASSPGQGSNQPQHF
>TRBJ1-3|TRBV9|NA
CASSVGSGGNTIYF
>NA|TRBV15|TRBD2
CATSRDLRGTGEQYF
>TRBJ2-7|TRBV5-1|TRBD2
CASSLLAGETYEQYF
>TRBJ2-5|TRBV5-1|TRBD1
CASSFSQGAQKTQYF
>TRBJ2-2|TRBV16|TRBD1
CASSRRTGANTGELFF
>TRBJ1-2|TRBV6-5|TRBD1
CASRLGTAAAYGYTF
>TRBJ1-4|TRBV4-3|NA
CASSQARVGEKLFF
>TRBJ2-7|TRBV30|TRBD1
CAWDPGQGLYEQYF
>TRBJ1-1|TRBV18|NA
CASSLGTDTEAFF
>TRBJ1-2|TRBV28|NA
CASSFLGEDYGYTF
>TRBJ1-4|TRBV28|TRBD1
CAIGQGREKLFF
>TRBJ1-1|TRBV19|NA
CASTPAGNTEAFF
>TRBJ2-5|TRBV27|TRBD1
CASSLAVTGGRETQYF
>TRBJ1-2|TRBV28|TRBD1
CASSLPGQVNYGYTF
>TRBJ2-3|TRBV9|NA
CASSVVGIEVDTQYF
>TRBJ2-5|TRBV18|NA
CASSRMAGYQETQYF
>TRBJ2-2|TRBV28|NA
CASSPPVGGAKGGELFF
>TRBJ2-7|TRBV27|TRBD2
CASSSSGATYEQYF
>TRBJ1-1|TRBV5-4|NA
CASSFKGGSTEAFF
>TRBJ1-1|TRBV15|TRBD1
CATLRDRGHSTEAFF
>NA|TRBV7-9|NA
CASSSEQGGRYEQYF
>TRBJ2-4|TRBV2|TRBD2
CASSERRTSGSGGKNIQYF
>TRBJ1-2|TRBV29-1|NA
CSVEAGAGYGYTF
>TRBJ2-7|TRBV6-5|NA
CASLSPSRIYEQYF
>TRBJ2-7|TRBV27|NA
CASGVSGPGEQYF
>TRBJ2-3|TRBV7-3|TRBD2
CASSLGSSGGTDTQYF
>TRBJ2-1|TRBV2|TRBD2
CATIGLAGDNEQFF
>TRBJ2-7|TRBV4-3|TRBD2
CASSQDDSSGGEQYF
>TRBJ2-7|TRBV5-1|TRBD1
CASSPGTATYEQYF
>TRBJ2-5|TRBV10-3|NA
CAISVTTGETQYF
>TRBJ1-2|TRBV6-5|NA
CASSYIDRTPNYGYTF
>TRBJ2-1|TRBV7-2|NA
CASSLASLYNEQFF
>TRBJ2-7|TRBV7-3|NA
CASSLGPLGAYEQYF
>TRBJ1-4|TRBV9|NA
CASSVNGNEKLFF
>TRBJ2-1|TRBV27|NA
CASSGGNEQFF